The T cell receptor beta chain described here comes from a study of T cell responses to AZD1222 COVID-19 vaccine. Study in general: Analyses pooled second doses at about 4 or about 12 weeks.

Sequencing was performed with immunoSEQ multiplex PCR; in TCRdb, only in-frame clones are kept and a portion is missing. The data contain under 150,000 clones, 88% of them seen just once; the ten biggest clones take up 2.4%. The V end was cut by 1 base, the J end by 2 bases, with 8 bases between. Germline values: CDR1 SGHVS, CDR2 FQNEAQ. There are 14 residues in the CDR3. Study results and limitations: The donor cohort was predominantly white British with a female majority, and clonal diversity may have been underestimated.

On this clone: Antigen specificity is unknown.

This chain connects TRBV7-8 to TRBJ1-2; D is unresolved. The sequences come from peripheral blood, collected on day 0 of AZD1222 vaccination. The receptor comes from an adult in good health. CDR3 in amino acids: CASSLGTENYGYTF. The CDR3 DNA is TGTGCCAGCAGCTTAGGGACGGAGAACTATGGCTACACCTTC.